One and the same sample provided the 30 T cell receptor beta chains below, sequenced in a study of shared clonotypes between healthy human individuals (dated by TCRdb to between 2020 and 2021). CD8 naive samples consisted of CD45RO-negative cells that were positively selected for CCR7, yielding a CD45RA+CCR7+ population without TemRA cells. The method behind the library was the immunoSEQ multiplex PCR assay. TCRdb took this table from immuneACCESS and kept in-frame rearrangements with V and J called. Such tables lack part of the clones; where checked against another copy, unresolved V genes explain under half of the gap, and the rest is unexplained. The sample table lists hundreds of thousands of clones, approximately 95% of them with a count of one. The leading ten clones occupy over 0.1% of the sample. Material: naive CD8+ T cells sorted from blood. This specimen's cell subset or site label, interpreted: CD45RA+CCR7+. The receptors come from a woman aged 25 to 45 in good health.

The chain is built from TRBV7-9 and TRBJ2-4, with D hard to call. The V gene lost 3 bases and the J gene lost 8 bases, with 14 bases spanning the gap. From germline, CDR1 is SEHNR and CDR2 FQNEAQ (reference sequence). CDR3 size: 14 residues. The CDR3 sequence is CASSFGGGPDIQYF. The CDR3 nucleotides are TGTGCCAGCAGCTTTGGCGGTGGGCCCGACATTCAGTACTTC.

Here the CDR3 reads CATRHFLTVSTDTQYF. In nucleotides, the CDR3 is TGTGCCACCAGACATTTTTTGACTGTTAGCACAGATACGCAGTATTTT. The chain has TRBV10-3 and TRBJ2-3; D not resolved. This CDR3 is 16 amino acids long. Germline V gene data show CDR1 as ENHRY and CDR2 as SYGVKD. Trimming removed 10 bases at V and 0 bases at J, with 20 bases between.

The CDR3 loop reads CASSSVGDNSYEQYF. CDR3 nucleotide sequence: TGTGCCAGCAGCTCCGTTGGGGACAACAGCTACGAGCAGTACTTC. This rearrangement joins TRBV6-6 to TRBJ2-7, with a tentative D call TRBD1 (6 bases). CDR1 is MNHNY and CDR2 is SVGAGI in the germline V gene (reference sequence). Trimming removed 6 bases from V and 3 bases from J, with 18 bases in between. The CDR3 length is 15 residues.

V is TRBV5-6 and J is TRBJ2-1, with TRBD2 as a possible D gene (6 bases). Trimming stripped 2 bases from V and 4 bases from J, with 13 bases between. The CDR3 runs 15 residues. Germline CDR1 is SGHDT and CDR2 is YYEEEE. The CDR3 sequence: CASSFAGSTYNEQFF. The CDR3 DNA reads as TGTGCCAGCAGCTTTGCGGGATCAACATACAATGAGCAGTTCTTC.

The table lists this clone with a few counts. Additional DNA sequences in this sample encode the identical CDR3. The chain has TRBV27 and TRBJ2-7, with D uncertain. This CDR3 comprises 13 residues. Germline loops: CDR1 MNHEY, CDR2 SMNVEV (reference sequence). The V end was cut by 2 bases, the J end by 1 base, with 6 bases between. This CDR3 is CASSLGRSYEQYF. In DNA, the CDR3 is TGTGCCAGCAGTTTAGGCAGATCCTACGAGCAGTACTTC.

The chain is built from TRBV7-6 and TRBJ2-3; D is perhaps TRBD1 or TRBD2 (5 bases each). This CDR3 spans 16 amino acids. CDR1 and CDR2 from the germline V gene are SGHVS and FNYEAQ. Trimming removed 4 bases from V and 8 bases from J, with 22 bases in between. CDR3 sequence reads: CASSYRDAWGASTQYF. CDR3 in DNA: TGTGCCAGCAGCTATAGGGACGCCTGGGGCGCGTCTACGCAGTATTTT.

The V gene is TRBV11-1, the J gene TRBJ1-2; a weak D match, TRBD1 (6 bases). The CDR3 runs 15 residues. The germline V gene has CDR1 SGHAT and CDR2 FQDESV (reference sequence). Trimming removed 1 base from V and 2 bases from J, with 11 bases in between. CDR3 loop: CASSLGIGQNYGYTF. In nucleotides, the CDR3 is TGTGCCAGCAGCTTAGGGATCGGACAGAACTATGGCTACACCTTC. The variable domain in full, completed from reference TRBV11-1 and TRBJ1-2, reads EAEVAQSPRYKITEKSQAVAFWCDPISGHATLYWYRQILGQGPELLVQFQDESVVDDSQLPKDRFSAERLKGVDSTLKIQPAELGDSAMYLCASSLGIGQNYGYTFGSGTRLTVV.

This chain joins TRBV4-1 and TRBJ1-5; D call uncertain. The ends were cut back, 1 base at V and 2 bases at J, with 15 bases in the middle. Germline V gives CDR1 MGHRA, CDR2 YSYEKL. This CDR3 is built from 17 residues. The CDR3, as DNA: TGCGCCAGCAGCCAAGCCGGGTACACGTTAGGCAATCAGCCCCAGCATTTT. Amino acid sequence: CASSQAGYTLGNQPQHF.

The CDR3 region is CASSLTTRPYEQYF. In DNA, the CDR3 is TGTGCCAGCAGCTTAACGACAAGACCCTACGAGCAGTACTTC. The chain recombines TRBV7-9 with TRBJ2-7, with D unresolved. The ends were cut back, 2 bases at V and 2 bases at J, with 10 bases in the middle. The germline gives CDR1 SEHNR, CDR2 FQNEAQ (reference sequence). CDR3 size: 14 residues.

A note on this clone: The sample contains more than one DNA sequence encoding this CDR3. The chain uses TRBV28 and TRBJ1-1; the D is unclear. With 3 bases removed from V and 0 bases from J, the gap between germline ends came to 5 bases. The CDR3 covers 13 residues. Germline assignment: CDR1 MDHEN and CDR2 SYDVKM. CDR3 in DNA: TGTGCCAGCAGTTTCCGATTGAACACTGAAGCTTTCTTT. It translates to CASSFRLNTEAFF.

This chain uses TRBV6-5 with TRBJ2-7, with D hard to call. Per the germline V gene, CDR1 is MNHEY and CDR2 is SVGAGI. This CDR3 comprises 13 residues. V gave up 4 bases and J gave up 3 bases, with 10 bases separating them. The DNA of the CDR3 is TGTGCCAGCAGTTTGATACAGTACTACGAGCAGTACTTC. This encodes CASSLIQYYEQYF.

Only one count was recorded for this clone. The V and J genes are TRBV29-1 and TRBJ2-7; D gene ambiguous. The CDR3 extends over 14 amino acids. With 6 bases removed from V and 3 bases from J, the gap between germline ends came to 18 bases. Germline assignment: CDR1 SQVTM and CDR2 ANQGSEA. CDR3 sequence (DNA): TGCAGCGTGATTGCGGTACGTAAAGGCTACGAGCAGTACTTC. Amino acids: CSVIAVRKGYEQYF.

This clone appeared a single time. J is TRBJ2-7 and V is TRBV6-6, with D tentatively TRBD1 (6 bases). Germline CDR1 and CDR2: MNHNY and SVGAGI (reference sequence). The CDR3 is 16 amino acids. Trimming removed 0 bases at V and 0 bases at J, with 12 bases between. The CDR3: CASSYSSGTLSYEQYF. The CDR3 DNA reads as TGTGCCAGCAGTTACTCATCCGGGACACTCTCCTACGAGCAGTACTTC.

The rearrangement joins TRBV6-1 to TRBJ2-1; 7 bases agree with TRBD2. Germline loops: CDR1 MNHNS, CDR2 SASEGT. The CDR3 sequence is 11 residues long. With V trimmed by 4 bases and J by 14 bases, 5 bases remained unmatched. The CDR3 DNA sequence: TGTGCCAGCAGTGCGGCGGGAGTGGAGTTCTTC. This codes for CASSAAGVEFF.

J is TRBJ2-1 and V is TRBV19; D perhaps matches TRBD1 (5 bases). Germline assignment: CDR1 LNHDA and CDR2 SQIVND (reference sequence). V shed 3 bases and J shed 7 bases, with 7 bases lying between them. The CDR3 runs 12 residues. The CDR3 DNA follows: TGTGCCAGTAGTATCAGGGCTAATGAGCAGTTCTTC. This gives the protein CASSIRANEQFF.

The V call is TRBV7-2, the J call TRBJ1-5; the D gene is possibly TRBD1 (5 bases). The CDR3 spans 14 residues. Germline CDR1 and CDR2: SGHTA and FQGNSA. The V gene lost 3 bases and the J gene lost 8 bases, with 14 bases spanning the gap. The CDR3 loop is CASSFTGGGEPQHF. Here the CDR3 DNA reads TGTGCCAGCAGCTTCACGGGGGGTGGGGAGCCCCAGCATTTT.

V gene TRBV27 combines with J gene TRBJ2-1, with 8 bases fitting TRBD2. The CDR3 is made up of 17 amino acids. The junction had 7 bases not matched to a gene; V was cut back by 3 bases and J by 0 bases. Germline CDR1 and CDR2: MNHEY and SMNVEV (reference sequence). CDR3 nucleotides: TGTGCCAGCAGTTTGTCCCTAGCGGGCGCCTCCTACAATGAGCAGTTCTTC. Its translation is CASSLSLAGASYNEQFF.

J is TRBJ2-2 and V is TRBV15; 14 bases match TRBD2. CDR1 and CDR2 (germline): LNHNV, YYDKDF (reference sequence). CDR3 length: 18 amino acids. Losses at the gene ends were 0 bases for V and 7 bases for J; bases not matched to a gene: 7. The CDR3, as DNA: TGTGCCACCAGCAGAGAAGCGGGACTAGCGGGAGTGGACGGGGAGCTGTTTTTT. Translated: CATSREAGLAGVDGELFF.

This chain joins TRBV4-1 and TRBJ2-7, with 8 nucleotides matching TRBD2. With 1 base clipped from V and 4 bases from J, the junction kept 6 bases outside the gene matches. CDR3 size: 15 residues. Germline V gene sequence: CDR1 MGHRA, CDR2 YSYEKL. The DNA of the CDR3 is TGCGCCAGCAGCCAAGGAACGGGAGGGGAGTACGAGCAGTACTTC. Amino acid sequence: CASSQGTGGEYEQYF.

V and J are TRBV9 and TRBJ2-4; a possible D gene is TRBD2 (5 bases). Germline V gene lookup returns CDR1 SGDLS and CDR2 YYNGEE. The CDR3 extends over 14 amino acids. V shed 3 bases and J shed 7 bases, with 14 bases lying between them. As DNA, the CDR3 is TGTGCCAGCAGCGGTCTGCGGGCCGGTAACATTCAGTACTTC. Its protein is CASSGLRAGNIQYF.

This clone occurred once. The chain has TRBV27 and TRBJ2-7; no firm D call. V gave up 6 bases and J gave up 2 bases, with 11 bases separating them. Germline V gene data show CDR1 as MNHEY and CDR2 as SMNVEV (reference sequence). The CDR3 extends over 13 amino acids. The CDR3 region is CASSPATAYEQYF. The CDR3 nucleotides are TGTGCCAGCAGCCCCGCGACCGCCTACGAGCAGTACTTC.

The V call is TRBV7-9, the J call TRBJ1-4; D is uncertain. Germline CDR1 reads SEHNR; CDR2 reads FQNEAQ (reference sequence). This CDR3 is 12 amino acids long. V lost 3 bases to trimming and J lost 8 bases, with 7 bases between them. CDR3 residues: CASSFLGEKLFF. The CDR3 bases are TGTGCCAGCAGCTTTTTGGGAGAAAAACTGTTTTTT.

The chain links TRBV30 to TRBJ1-5; tentatively, D is TRBD1 (5 bases). Germline assignment: CDR1 GTSNPN and CDR2 SVGIG (reference sequence). Between the trimmed V and J ends, which lost 1 base and 1 base, there was a span of 8 bases. This CDR3 is 14 amino acids long. The DNA for the CDR3 is TGTGCCTGGAGTGACGGGGGGAGCAATCAGCCCCAGCATTTT. As protein: CAWSDGGSNQPQHF.

J is TRBJ1-5 and V is TRBV6-5; D unresolved. Trimming removed 5 bases from V and 5 bases from J, with 16 bases in between. This CDR3 comprises 15 residues. In germline, CDR1 is MNHEY, CDR2 SVGAGI. This chain's CDR3 is CASSPDDGAYQPQHF. CDR3 sequence (DNA): TGTGCCAGCAGTCCGGACGACGGTGCGTATCAGCCCCAGCATTTT.

This clone was recorded only once. The gene calls are TRBV15 and TRBJ1-4, with no clear D. V dropped 0 bases and J dropped 4 bases, with 15 bases sitting between them. The length of the CDR3 is 17 residues. Looked up from germline, CDR1 is LNHNV and CDR2 is YYDKDF (reference sequence). The CDR3 region has the DNA TGTGCCACCAGCAGAGATCGGAGAGGGAGAAGTAATGAAAAACTGTTTTTT. Translated: CATSRDRRGRSNEKLFF.

Worth noting for this clone: Distinct nucleotide sequences in the sample also encode this CDR3. The chain couples TRBV19 to TRBJ2-7, with TRBD2 matching 10 bases. Germline assignment: CDR1 LNHDA and CDR2 SQIVND (reference sequence). This CDR3 is 13 amino acids long. V lost 6 bases to trimming and J lost 4 bases; unmatched junction nucleotides: 3. CDR3 in amino acids: CASRGLAEYEQYF. CDR3 nucleotide sequence: TGTGCCAGTAGAGGACTAGCGGAATACGAGCAGTACTTC.

The genes are TRBV4-1 and TRBJ2-7; D may be TRBD2 (6 bases). The V gene lost 8 bases and the J gene lost 5 bases, with 16 bases spanning the gap. Per germline, CDR1 MGHRA and CDR2 YSYEKL. This CDR3 is 13 amino acids long. CDR3 protein: CASAREVSDEQYF. In DNA, the CDR3 is TGCGCCAGCGCGCGGGAAGTTAGCGACGAGCAGTACTTC.

This chain links TRBV7-9 with TRBJ2-1, with a possible D match to TRBD2 (6 bases). CDR3 length: 15 amino acids. Trimming pared 5 bases from V and 7 bases from J, leaving 18 bases between. Germline V lookup: CDR1 SEHNR, CDR2 FQNEAQ (reference sequence). CDR3 amino acids: CASSLPSRAGNEQFF. CDR3 in DNA: TGTGCCAGCAGCCTCCCCTCCAGGGCGGGGAATGAGCAGTTCTTC. Based on the CDR3 plus reference TRBV7-9 and TRBJ2-1, the full variable domain is DTGVSQNPRHKITKRGQNVTFRCDPISEHNRLYWYRQTLGQGPEFLTYFQNEAQLEKSRLLSDRFSAERPKGSFSTLEIQRTEQGDSAMYLCASSLPSRAGNEQFFGPGTRLTVL.

The chain employs TRBV11-2 and TRBJ2-7, with a possible D match to TRBD1 (6 bases). Between the trimmed V and J ends, which lost 5 bases and 2 bases, there was a span of 19 bases. CDR1 is SGHAT, CDR2 FQNNGV, per germline. The CDR3 has 16 amino acids. CDR3 loop: CASSNSPGQRPYEQYF. CDR3 nucleotides: TGTGCCAGCAGCAACTCCCCCGGACAGCGCCCCTACGAGCAGTACTTC.

A single count supports this clone. The genes are TRBV28 and TRBJ2-7, with D possibly being TRBD1 or TRBD2 (6 bases each). Germline CDR1 is MDHEN and CDR2 is SYDVKM. The V and J ends lost 3 bases and 7 bases respectively, with 19 bases between them. This CDR3 region has 15 residues. The CDR3: CASSFPRQGRLEQYF. The DNA for the CDR3 is TGTGCCAGCAGTTTCCCCCGCCAGGGGAGGCTGGAGCAGTACTTC.